This T cell receptor (beta chain) was captured in a study of T cells after yellow fever vaccination. The CDR3 covers 13 residues. Trimming shortened V by 4 bases and J by 4 bases, and 8 bases separated the two germline ends. Germline V gives CDR1 ENHRY, CDR2 SYGVKD. Points on this clonotype: What it recognizes is unknown.

5'RACE template switching added a universal primer site and UMIs to TCR cDNA. MiXCR, run by TCRdb on the 5' RACE reads, gives a single entry per CDR3 protein. The profile shows a few hundred thousand distinct CDR3 sequences, 7% to 9% of them singletons. Study-wide points: A limited proportion of clonotypes was detected within both the CD4 and CD8 compartments.

The material sequenced was PBMCs, taken roughly 46 days after the first yellow fever vaccination. The chain recombines TRBV10-3 with TRBJ1-5, with D hard to call. The sequence derives from a man younger than 35 who received the YFV17D yellow fever vaccine. CDR3 DNA: TGTGCCATCAGTGGGCAGGCAAATCAGCCCCAGCATTTT. This translates into CAISGQANQPQHF.